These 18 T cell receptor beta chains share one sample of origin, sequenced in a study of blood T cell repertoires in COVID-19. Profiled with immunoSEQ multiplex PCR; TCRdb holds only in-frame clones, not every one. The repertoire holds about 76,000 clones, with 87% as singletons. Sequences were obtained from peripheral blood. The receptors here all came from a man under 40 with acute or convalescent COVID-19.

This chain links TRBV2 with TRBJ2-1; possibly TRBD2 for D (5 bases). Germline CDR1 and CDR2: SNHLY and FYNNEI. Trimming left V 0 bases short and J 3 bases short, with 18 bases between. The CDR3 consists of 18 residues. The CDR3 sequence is CASSEALRGSLSYNEQFF. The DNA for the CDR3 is TGTGCCAGCAGTGAAGCGCTTCGAGGGAGTTTGAGCTACAATGAGCAGTTCTTC.

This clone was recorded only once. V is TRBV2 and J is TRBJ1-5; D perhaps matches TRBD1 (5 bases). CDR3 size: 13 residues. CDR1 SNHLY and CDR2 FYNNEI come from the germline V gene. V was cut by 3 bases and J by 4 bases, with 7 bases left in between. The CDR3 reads CASSDGTNQPQHF. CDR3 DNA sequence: TGTGCCAGCAGTGATGGGACTAATCAGCCCCAGCATTTT.

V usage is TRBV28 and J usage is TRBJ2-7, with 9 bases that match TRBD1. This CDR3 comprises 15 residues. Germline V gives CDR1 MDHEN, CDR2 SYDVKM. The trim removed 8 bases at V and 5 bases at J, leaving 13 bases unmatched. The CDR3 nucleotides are TGTGCCAGCCGTGAGTCGGGACAGGGCTTCCACGAGCAGTACTTC. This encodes CASRESGQGFHEQYF.

CDR3 in amino acids: CASSARYEQYF. The CDR3 nucleotides are TGTGCCAGCAGCGCTAGATACGAGCAGTACTTC. The rearrangement uses TRBV6-6 and TRBJ2-7; D uncertain. V gave up 6 bases and J gave up 4 bases, with 7 bases separating them. The V gene's germline CDR1 is MNHNY and CDR2 SVGAGI (reference sequence). There are 11 residues in the CDR3.

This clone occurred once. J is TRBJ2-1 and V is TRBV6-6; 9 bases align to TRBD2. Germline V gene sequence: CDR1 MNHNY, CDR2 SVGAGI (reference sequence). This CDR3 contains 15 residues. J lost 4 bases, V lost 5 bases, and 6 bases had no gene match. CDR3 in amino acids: CASSLAGSLYNEQFF. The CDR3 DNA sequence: TGTGCCAGCAGTCTAGCGGGAAGCCTTTACAATGAGCAGTTCTTC.

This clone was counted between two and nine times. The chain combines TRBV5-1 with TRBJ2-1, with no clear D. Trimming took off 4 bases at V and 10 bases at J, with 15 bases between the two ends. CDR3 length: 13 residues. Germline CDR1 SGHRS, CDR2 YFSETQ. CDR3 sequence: CASSHAHGSEQFF. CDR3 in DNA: TGCGCCAGCAGCCACGCGCATGGTAGCGAGCAGTTCTTC.

Here the CDR3 reads CASSSRGLNEQFF. Here the CDR3 DNA reads TGTGCCAGCAGCTCCAGGGGGCTGAATGAGCAGTTCTTC. V gene TRBV13 combines with J gene TRBJ2-1, with TRBD1 identical over 8 bases. CDR1 and CDR2 from the germline V gene are PRHDT and FYEKMQ (reference sequence). Losses at the gene ends were 4 bases for V and 7 bases for J; bases not matched to a gene: 3. CDR3 length: 13 amino acids.

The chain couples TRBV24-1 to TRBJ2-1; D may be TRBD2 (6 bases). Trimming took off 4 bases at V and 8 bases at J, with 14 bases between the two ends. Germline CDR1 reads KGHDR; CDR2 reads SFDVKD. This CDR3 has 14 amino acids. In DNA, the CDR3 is TGTGCCACCAGTGAGCCGGGACTCAGAGATGAGCAGTTCTTC. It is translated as CATSEPGLRDEQFF.

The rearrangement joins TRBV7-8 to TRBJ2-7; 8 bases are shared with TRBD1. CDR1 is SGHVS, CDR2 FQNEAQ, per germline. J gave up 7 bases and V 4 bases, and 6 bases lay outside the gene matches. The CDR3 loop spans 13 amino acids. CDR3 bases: TGTGCCAGCAGCTCCGGGACAGGTGGTGAGCAGTACTTC. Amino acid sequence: CASSSGTGGEQYF.

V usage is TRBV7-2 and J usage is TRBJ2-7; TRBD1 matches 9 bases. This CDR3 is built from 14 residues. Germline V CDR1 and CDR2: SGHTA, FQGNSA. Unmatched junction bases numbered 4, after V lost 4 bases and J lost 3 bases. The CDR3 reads CASSWGQGYYEQYF. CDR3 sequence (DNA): TGTGCCAGCAGCTGGGGACAGGGTTACTACGAGCAGTACTTC. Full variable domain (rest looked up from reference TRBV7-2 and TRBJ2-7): GAGVSQSPSNKVTEKGKDVELRCDPISGHTALYWYRQSLGQGLEFLIYFQGNSAPDKSGLPSDRFSAERTGGSVSTLTIQRTQQEDSAVYLCASSWGQGYYEQYFGPGTRLTVT.

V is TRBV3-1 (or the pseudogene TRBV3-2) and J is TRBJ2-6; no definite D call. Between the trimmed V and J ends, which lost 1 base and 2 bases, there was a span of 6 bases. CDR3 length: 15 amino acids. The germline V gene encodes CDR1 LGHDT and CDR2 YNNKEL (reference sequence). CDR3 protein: CASSQGRAGANVLTF. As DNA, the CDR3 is TGTGCCAGCAGCCAAGGTCGGGCTGGGGCCAACGTCCTGACTTTC.

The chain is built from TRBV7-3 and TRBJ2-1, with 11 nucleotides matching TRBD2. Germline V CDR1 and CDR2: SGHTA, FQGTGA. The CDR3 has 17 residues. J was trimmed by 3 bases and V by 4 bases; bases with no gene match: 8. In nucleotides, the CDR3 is TGTGCCAGCAGCTCGAACTCAACTAGCGGGAGCTACAATGAGCAGTTCTTC. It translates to CASSSNSTSGSYNEQFF.

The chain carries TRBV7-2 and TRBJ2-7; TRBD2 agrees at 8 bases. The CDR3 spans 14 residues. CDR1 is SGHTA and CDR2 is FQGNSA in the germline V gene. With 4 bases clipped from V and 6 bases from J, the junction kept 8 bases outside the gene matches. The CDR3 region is CASSSTSVPGEQYF. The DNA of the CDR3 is TGTGCCAGCAGCTCGACTAGCGTCCCTGGCGAGCAGTACTTC.

The CDR3 nucleotides are TGTGCCAGCAGCTACGGACAGACGGGGTCCGGGGAGCTGTTTTTT. It is translated as CASSYGQTGSGELFF. The chain joins TRBV7-9 to TRBJ2-2, with TRBD1 as a possible D gene (6 bases). V lost 4 bases, J lost 6 bases, and 15 bases lay in between. This CDR3 is built from 15 residues. Germline V gene data show CDR1 as SEHNR and CDR2 as FQNEAQ (reference sequence). Supplemented by reference TRBV7-9 and TRBJ2-2, the full variable domain reads DTGVSQNPRHKITKRGQNVTFRCDPISEHNRLYWYRQTLGQGPEFLTYFQNEAQLEKSRLLSDRFSAERPKGSFSTLEIQRTEQGDSAMYLCASSYGQTGSGELFFGEGSRLTVL.

CDR3 nucleotide sequence: TGCGCCAGCAGCCCCCACACCAATGAGCAGTTCTTC. Translation gives CASSPHTNEQFF. The V gene is TRBV5-1, the J gene TRBJ2-1; D not resolved. The V end was cut by 4 bases, the J end by 6 bases, with 8 bases between. Germline CDR1 reads SGHRS; CDR2 reads YFSETQ. This CDR3 region has 12 residues.

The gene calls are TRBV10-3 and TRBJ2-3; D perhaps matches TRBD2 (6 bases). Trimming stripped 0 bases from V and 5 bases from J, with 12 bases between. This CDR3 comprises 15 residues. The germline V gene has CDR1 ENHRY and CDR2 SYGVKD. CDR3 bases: TGTGCCATCAGTGAGTCGAGCGGGCCTCGAGATACGCAGTATTTT. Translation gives CAISESSGPRDTQYF.

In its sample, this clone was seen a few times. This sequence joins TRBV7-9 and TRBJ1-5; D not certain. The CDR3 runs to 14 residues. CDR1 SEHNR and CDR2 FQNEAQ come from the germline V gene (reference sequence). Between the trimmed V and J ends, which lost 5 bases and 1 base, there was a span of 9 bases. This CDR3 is CASSPGGSNQPQHF. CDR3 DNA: TGTGCCAGCAGCCCAGGAGGCAGCAATCAGCCCCAGCATTTT.

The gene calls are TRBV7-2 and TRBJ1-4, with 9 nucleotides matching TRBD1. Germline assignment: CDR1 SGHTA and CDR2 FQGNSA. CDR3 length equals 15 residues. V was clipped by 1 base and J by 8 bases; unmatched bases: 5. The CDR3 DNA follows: TGTGCCAGCAGCTTAGACAGGGGGCTTTGGGAAAAACTGTTTTTT. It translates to CASSLDRGLWEKLFF.